Listed here are 11 T cell receptor beta chains from one sample, sequenced in a study of blood T cell repertoires in COVID-19. Sequenced by immunoSEQ multiplex PCR; TCRdb stores in-frame clones only, minus some. The sample contains 90,000 to 150,000 clones, roughly 80% of which appear only once. Specimen: peripheral blood. The receptors come from a human donor in a cohort sampled during active COVID-19.

This chain joins TRBV27 and TRBJ2-7, with 7 bases lining up with TRBD2. The CDR3 covers 15 residues. With V trimmed by 6 bases and J by 4 bases, 12 bases remained unmatched. Germline loops: CDR1 MNHEY, CDR2 SMNVEV (reference sequence). This chain's CDR3 is CASSLLASGRYEQYF. The CDR3 region has the DNA TGTGCCAGCAGCCTCCTGGCTAGCGGAAGATACGAGCAGTACTTC.

V and J are TRBV19 and TRBJ2-7; 8 positions agree with TRBD1. V shed 5 bases, J shed 2 bases, and the junction held 8 bases outside the gene matches. The CDR3 length is 15 residues. Germline CDR1 and CDR2: LNHDA and SQIVND (reference sequence). CDR3 sequence: CASSVTTGVAYEQYF. In DNA form, the CDR3 reads TGTGCCAGTAGTGTAACGACAGGGGTCGCCTACGAGCAGTACTTC.

The chain uses TRBV10-2 and TRBJ2-7; weak D call: TRBD2 (7 bases). V was trimmed by 8 bases and J by 6 bases, leaving 20 bases between them. The CDR3 loop spans 14 amino acids. The germline gives CDR1 WSHSY, CDR2 SAAADI. The CDR3 region has the DNA TGCGCCAGCGGCTCCTTAGGGGGGGGGATCGAGCAGTACTTC. It is translated as CASGSLGGGIEQYF.

CDR3 sequence reads: CASSLNRDTEAFF. The CDR3 bases are TGCGCCAGCAGCTTGAATCGGGACACTGAAGCTTTCTTT. This rearrangement joins TRBV5-1 to TRBJ1-1, with D hard to call. Deletions cut 1 base from V and 3 bases from J, with 7 bases between. There are 13 residues in the CDR3. Germline assignment: CDR1 SGHRS and CDR2 YFSETQ.

The V call is TRBV19, the J call TRBJ2-6; 8 bases align to TRBD2. The J segment lost 0 bases and the V segment lost 7 bases, leaving 17 bases of the junction unmatched. The length of the CDR3 is 20 residues. The germline CDR1 and CDR2 sequences are LNHDA and SQIVND (reference sequence). Here the CDR3 DNA reads TGTGCCAGTACCCGCCCAGCGGGGGTCTTCCGGGGCTCTGGGGCCAACGTCCTGACTTTC. This translates into CASTRPAGVFRGSGANVLTF.

This chain uses TRBV4-1 with TRBJ1-2, with 8 bases aligning to TRBD1. The CDR3 consists of 13 residues. After removal of 4 bases from V and 10 bases from J, the junction contained 8 bases not matched to a gene. CDR1 and CDR2 (germline): MGHRA, YSYEKL. As DNA, the CDR3 is TGCGCCAGCAGCCGATTGCCAGGGGGCGACTACACCTTC. Translation: CASSRLPGGDYTF.

The chain is built from TRBV12-3 or TRBV12-4 and TRBJ2-7; possible D gene TRBD2, 5 bases. V lost 3 bases, J lost 4 bases, and 10 bases lay in between. CDR3 length: 13 residues. CDR3 sequence (DNA): TGTGCCAGCAGTTTCGGGGTCTGGTACGAGCAGTACTTC. It translates to CASSFGVWYEQYF.

This clone was seen only a few times. The chain recombines TRBV12-3 or TRBV12-4 with TRBJ1-6; no firm D call. Trimming left V 7 bases short and J 8 bases short, with 12 bases between. CDR3 size: 13 residues. CDR3 bases: TGTGCCAGCACCCTAGCCAGAGATTCACCCCTCCACTTT. Encoded protein: CASTLARDSPLHF.

V is TRBV21-1 and J is TRBJ1-1. TRBV21-1 is recorded as a pseudogene. CDR3 size: 16 residues. The CDR3 loop reads CASSKKTGNGGTEAFF. As DNA, the CDR3 is TGTGCCAGCAGCAAAAAGACGGGGAACGGGGGCACTGAAGCTTTCTTT.

The V gene is TRBV6-5, the J gene TRBJ1-4; possibly TRBD1 for D (6 bases). CDR3 length: 12 residues. Looked up from germline, CDR1 is MNHEY and CDR2 is SVGAGI. V lost 8 bases and J lost 8, with 12 bases in between. CDR3 DNA sequence: TGTGCCAGCGGAAGGGGGACGGAAAAACTGTTTTTT. Protein product: CASGRGTEKLFF.

The chain combines TRBV19 with TRBJ1-1; 11 bases fit TRBD1. The CDR3 consists of 15 residues. Germline-derived CDR1 and CDR2 are LNHDA and SQIVND (reference sequence). V shed 4 bases, J shed 3 bases, and the junction held 4 bases outside the gene matches. This CDR3 reads CASSKDRGLDTEAFF. The CDR3 DNA is TGTGCCAGTAGTAAGGACAGGGGGCTGGACACTGAAGCTTTCTTT.